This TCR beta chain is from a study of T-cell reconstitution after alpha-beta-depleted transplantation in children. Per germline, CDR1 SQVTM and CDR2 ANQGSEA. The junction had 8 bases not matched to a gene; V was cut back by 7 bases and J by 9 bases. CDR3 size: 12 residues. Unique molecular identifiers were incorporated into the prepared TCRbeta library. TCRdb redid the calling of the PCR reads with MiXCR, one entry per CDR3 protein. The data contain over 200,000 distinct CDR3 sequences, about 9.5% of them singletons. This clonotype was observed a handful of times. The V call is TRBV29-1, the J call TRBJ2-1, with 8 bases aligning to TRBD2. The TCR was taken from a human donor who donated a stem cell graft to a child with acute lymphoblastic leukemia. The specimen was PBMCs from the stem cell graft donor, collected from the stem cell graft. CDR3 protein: CSAGTGGGEQFF. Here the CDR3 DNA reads TGCAGCGCTGGGACCGGGGGGGGTGAGCAGTTCTTC.